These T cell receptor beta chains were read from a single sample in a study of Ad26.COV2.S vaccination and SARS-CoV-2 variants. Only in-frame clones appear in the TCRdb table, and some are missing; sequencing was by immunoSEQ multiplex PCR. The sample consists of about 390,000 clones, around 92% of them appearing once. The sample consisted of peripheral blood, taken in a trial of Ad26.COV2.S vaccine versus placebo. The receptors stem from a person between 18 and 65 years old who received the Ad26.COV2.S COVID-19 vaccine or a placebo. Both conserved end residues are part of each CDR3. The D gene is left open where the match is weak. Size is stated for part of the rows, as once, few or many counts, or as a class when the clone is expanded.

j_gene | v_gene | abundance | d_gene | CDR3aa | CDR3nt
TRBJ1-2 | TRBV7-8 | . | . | CASSLADIYGYTF | TGTGCCAGCAGCTTAGCAGATATCTATGGCTACACCTTC
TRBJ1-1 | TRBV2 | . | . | CASTRGEYTEAFF | TGTGCCAGCACCCGAGGGGAATATACTGAAGCTTTCTTT
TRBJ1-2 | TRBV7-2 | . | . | CASSLNGRGYTF | TGTGCCAGCAGCTTAAATGGGCGCGGCTACACCTTC
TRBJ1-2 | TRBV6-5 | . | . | CASSYSGANYGYTF | TGTGCCAGCAGTTACTCGGGAGCTAACTATGGCTACACCTTC
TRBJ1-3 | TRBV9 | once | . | CASSAPHRGNTIYF | TGTGCCAGCAGCGCCCCCCACAGGGGAAACACCATATATTTT
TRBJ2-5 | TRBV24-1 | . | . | CATSDANQGMGETQYF | TGTGCCACCAGTGATGCGAATCAGGGAATGGGGGAGACCCAGTACTTC
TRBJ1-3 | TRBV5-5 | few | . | CASSPRPVGSGNTIYF | TGTGCCAGCAGCCCGCGGCCCGTTGGCTCTGGAAACACCATATATTTT
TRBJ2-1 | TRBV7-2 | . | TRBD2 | CASSLDSSGSRNNEQFF | TGTGCCAGCAGCTTAGATTCTAGCGGGTCCCGGAACAATGAGCAGTTCTTC
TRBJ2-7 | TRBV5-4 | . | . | CASSFGSYEQYF | TGTGCCAGCAGCTTTGGCAGCTACGAGCAGTACTTC
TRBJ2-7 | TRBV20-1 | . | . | CSARPNYEQYF | TGCAGTGCTCGGCCGAACTACGAGCAGTACTTC
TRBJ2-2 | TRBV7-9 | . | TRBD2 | CASSQRGPNTGELFF | TGTGCCAGCAGCCAGCGGGGCCCGAACACCGGGGAGCTGTTTTTT
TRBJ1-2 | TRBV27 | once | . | CASRERTARGYTF | TGTGCCAGTAGGGAAAGGACCGCAAGGGGCTACACCTTC
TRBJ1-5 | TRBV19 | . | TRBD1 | CASSSGTGISGNQPQHF | TGTGCCAGTAGTTCCGGGACAGGGATTAGTGGCAATCAGCCCCAGCATTTT
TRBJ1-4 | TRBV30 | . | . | CAWQGATNEKLFF | TGTGCCTGGCAGGGTGCAACTAATGAAAAACTGTTTTTT
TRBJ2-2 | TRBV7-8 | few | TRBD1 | CASSPRTGRATGELFF | TGTGCCAGCAGCCCGAGGACAGGGCGGGCGACCGGGGAGCTGTTTTTT
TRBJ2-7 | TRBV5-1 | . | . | CASSSPFQTDRISYEQYF | TGCGCCAGCAGTTCCCCCTTCCAAACTGACAGGATCTCCTACGAGCAGTACTTC
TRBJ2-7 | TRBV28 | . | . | CASSVSRVYSYEQYF | TGTGCCAGCAGTGTCTCCAGAGTTTACTCCTACGAGCAGTACTTC
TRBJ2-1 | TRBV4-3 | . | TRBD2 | CASSQDVAGGSYNEQFF | TGCGCCAGCAGCCAAGATGTAGCGGGGGGCTCCTACAATGAGCAGTTCTTC
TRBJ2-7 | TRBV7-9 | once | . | CASSFSGLRSYEQYF | TGTGCCAGCAGCTTCTCGGGACTCAGGAGCTACGAGCAGTACTTC
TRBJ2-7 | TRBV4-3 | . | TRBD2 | CASSQVTAGGLYEQYF | TGCGCCAGCAGCCAAGTAACAGCGGGGGGGCTCTACGAGCAGTACTTC
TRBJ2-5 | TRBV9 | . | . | CASSVGAEETQYF | TGTGCCAGCAGCGTAGGGGCAGAAGAGACCCAGTACTTC
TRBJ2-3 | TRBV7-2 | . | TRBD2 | CASSFRTSGGSTDTQYF | TGTGCCAGCAGCTTTCGGACTAGCGGGGGGAGTACAGATACGCAGTATTTT
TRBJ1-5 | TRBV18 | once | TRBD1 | CASSPTGSSNQPQHF | TGTGCCAGCTCACCGACAGGGTCGAGCAATCAGCCCCAGCATTTT
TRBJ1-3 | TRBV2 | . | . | CASTASGTGNTIYF | TGTGCCAGCACCGCTTCGGGTACTGGAAACACCATATATTTT
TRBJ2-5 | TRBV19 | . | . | CASRTSRDTVKAQYF | TGTGCCAGCCGAACTTCCCGGGACACGGTGAAGGCCCAGTACTTC
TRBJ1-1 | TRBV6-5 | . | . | CASSRQDGANTEAFF | TGTGCCAGCAGTCGACAGGACGGAGCTAACACTGAAGCTTTCTTT
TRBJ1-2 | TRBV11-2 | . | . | CASSKQRVALGYTF | TGTGCCAGCTCGAAACAGCGCGTTGCGCTTGGCTACACCTTC
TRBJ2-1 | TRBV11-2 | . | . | CASRGHVEQFF | TGTGCCAGCAGAGGGCACGTCGAGCAGTTCTTC
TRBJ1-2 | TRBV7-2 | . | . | CASSEMTGNYGYTF | TGTGCCAGCAGCGAAATGACAGGCAACTATGGCTACACCTTC
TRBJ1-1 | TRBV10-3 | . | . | CAARHLTSEAFF | TGTGCCGCCCGACACCTCACGTCTGAAGCTTTCTTT
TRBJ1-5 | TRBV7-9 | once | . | CASSLTTGTLNQPQHF | TGTGCCAGCAGCTTAACTACCGGGACACTTAATCAGCCCCAGCATTTT
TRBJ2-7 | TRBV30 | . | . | CAWSPRGGWEYYEQYF | TGTGCCTGGAGTCCCAGGGGAGGGTGGGAGTACTACGAGCAGTACTTC
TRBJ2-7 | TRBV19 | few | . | CATRDLSYEQYF | TGTGCCACCCGGGACTTGTCCTACGAGCAGTACTTC
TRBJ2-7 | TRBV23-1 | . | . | CASSQPLRFGCPLEQYF | .
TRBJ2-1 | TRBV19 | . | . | CASSIGVYNEQFF | TGTGCCAGTAGTATAGGAGTTTACAATGAGCAGTTCTTC
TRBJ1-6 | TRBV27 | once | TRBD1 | CASSFFGLGDSLFNSPLHF | TGTGCCAGCAGTTTTTTCGGTCTAGGGGACAGTCTCTTTAATTCACCCCTCCACTTT
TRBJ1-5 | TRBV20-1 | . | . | CSGTLEGPQHF | TGCAGTGGGACCTTGGAGGGGCCCCAGCATTTT
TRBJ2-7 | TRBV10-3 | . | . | CAISESAGHEQYF | TGTGCCATCAGTGAGTCCGCAGGGCACGAGCAGTACTTC
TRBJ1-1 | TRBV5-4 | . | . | CASSWGTALNTEAFF | TGTGCCAGCAGCTGGGGTACAGCTTTGAACACTGAAGCTTTCTTT
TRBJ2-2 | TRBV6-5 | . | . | CASGRSSGELFF | TGTGCCAGCGGAAGGTCCAGCGGGGAGCTGTTTTTT
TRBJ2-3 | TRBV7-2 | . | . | CASSQGSGIGTQYF | TGTGCCAGCAGCCAGGGGTCAGGGATCGGTACGCAGTATTTT
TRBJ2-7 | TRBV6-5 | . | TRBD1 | CASSLSGGSSYEQYF | TGTGCCAGCAGCTTATCAGGGGGATCCTCCTACGAGCAGTACTTC
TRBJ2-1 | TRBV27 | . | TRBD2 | CASSLRPSGVLYNEQFF | TGTGCCAGCAGTCTACGGCCTAGCGGGGTCCTCTACAATGAGCAGTTCTTC
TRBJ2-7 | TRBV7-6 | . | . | CASSSNGFSYEQYF | TGTGCCAGCAGCAGTAACGGCTTCTCCTACGAGCAGTACTTC
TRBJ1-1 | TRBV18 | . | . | CASSPPGWGGNTEAFF | TGTGCCAGCTCACCACCGGGCTGGGGGGGTAACACTGAAGCTTTCTTT
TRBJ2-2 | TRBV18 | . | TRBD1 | CASSPQRQGAFANTGELFF | TGTGCCAGCTCACCACAAAGACAGGGGGCTTTCGCGAACACCGGGGAGCTGTTTTTT
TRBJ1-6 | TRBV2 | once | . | CASSESGATSPLHF | TGTGCCAGCAGTGAGTCGGGGGCGACTTCACCCCTCCACTTT
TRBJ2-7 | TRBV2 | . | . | CASSEVSGTLYEQYF | TGTGCCAGCAGTGAAGTGTCAGGTACCCTCTACGAGCAGTACTTC
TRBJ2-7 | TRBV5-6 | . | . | CASSLTMVGSLGEQYF | TGTGCCAGCAGCCTGACGATGGTGGGCAGCCTGGGCGAGCAGTACTTC
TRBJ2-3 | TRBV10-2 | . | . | CASRDDRRASTDTQYF | TGCGCCAGCAGGGATGACAGGAGAGCTAGCACAGATACGCAGTATTTT
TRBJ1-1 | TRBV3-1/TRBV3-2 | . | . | CASSPARGGTEAFF | TGTGCCAGCAGCCCAGCACGGGGAGGGACTGAAGCTTTCTTT
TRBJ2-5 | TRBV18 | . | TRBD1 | CASSPQGAVETQYF | TGTGCCAGCTCACCGCAGGGGGCTGTAGAGACCCAGTACTTC
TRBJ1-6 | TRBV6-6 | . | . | CASSYSDRRASPLHF | TGTGCCAGCAGTTACTCCGATCGCAGGGCGTCACCCCTCCACTTT